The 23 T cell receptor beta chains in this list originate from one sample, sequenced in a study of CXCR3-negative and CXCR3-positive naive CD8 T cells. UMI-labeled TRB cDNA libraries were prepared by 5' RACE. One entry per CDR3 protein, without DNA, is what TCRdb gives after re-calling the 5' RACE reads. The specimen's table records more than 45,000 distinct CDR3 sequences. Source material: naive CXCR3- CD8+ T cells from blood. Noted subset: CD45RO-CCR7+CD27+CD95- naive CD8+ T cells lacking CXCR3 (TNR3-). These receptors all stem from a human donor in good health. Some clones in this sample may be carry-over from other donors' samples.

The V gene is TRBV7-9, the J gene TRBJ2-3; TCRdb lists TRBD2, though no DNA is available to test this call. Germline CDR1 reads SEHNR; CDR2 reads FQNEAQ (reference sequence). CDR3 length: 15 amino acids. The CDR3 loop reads CASSLGLAGSDTQYF.

The CDR3 loop reads CASSQAGTSGGQYQETQYF. This sequence joins TRBV3-1 and TRBJ2-5; TCRdb selects TRBD2, and the lack of DNA leaves this call unchecked. The CDR3 is 19 amino acids. Germline lookup yields CDR1 LGHDT and CDR2 YNNKEL (reference sequence).

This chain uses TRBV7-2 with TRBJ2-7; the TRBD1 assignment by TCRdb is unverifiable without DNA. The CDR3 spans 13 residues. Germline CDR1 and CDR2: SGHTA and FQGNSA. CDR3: CAIDRENTYEQYF.

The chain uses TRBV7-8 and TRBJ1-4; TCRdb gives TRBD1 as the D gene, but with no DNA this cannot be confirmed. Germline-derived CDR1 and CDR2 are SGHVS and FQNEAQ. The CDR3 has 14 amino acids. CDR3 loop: CASSSQGADEKLFF.

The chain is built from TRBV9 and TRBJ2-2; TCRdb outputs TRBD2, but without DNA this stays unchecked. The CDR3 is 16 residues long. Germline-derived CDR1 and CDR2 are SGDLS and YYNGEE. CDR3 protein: CASSVDLAPHTGELFF.

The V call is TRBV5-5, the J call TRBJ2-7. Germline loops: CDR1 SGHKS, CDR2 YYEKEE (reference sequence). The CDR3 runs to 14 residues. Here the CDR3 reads CASSSLYGPYEQYF.

The CDR3 sequence is CASSLRGDGSYNEQFF. This rearrangement joins TRBV7-3 to TRBJ2-1; TCRdb lists TRBD1, though no DNA is available to test this call. Germline V gene lookup returns CDR1 SGHTA and CDR2 FQGTGA. This CDR3 is 16 amino acids long.

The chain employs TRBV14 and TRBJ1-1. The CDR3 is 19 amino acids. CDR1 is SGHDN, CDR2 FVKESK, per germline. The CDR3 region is CASSQEYFEVDEMNTEAFF.

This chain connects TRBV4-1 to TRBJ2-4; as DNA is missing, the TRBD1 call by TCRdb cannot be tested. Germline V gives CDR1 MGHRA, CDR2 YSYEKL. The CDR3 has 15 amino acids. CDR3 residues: CASSQDTGAGNIQYF.

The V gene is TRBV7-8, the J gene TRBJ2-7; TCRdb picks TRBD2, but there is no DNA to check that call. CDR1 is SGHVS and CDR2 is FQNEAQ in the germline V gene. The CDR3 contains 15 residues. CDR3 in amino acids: CASSPSPSGSYEQYF. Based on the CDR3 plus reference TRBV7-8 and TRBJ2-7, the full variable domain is GAGVSQSPRYKVAKRGQDVALRCDPISGHVSLFWYQQALGQGPEFLTYFQNEAQLDKSGLPSDRFFAERPEGSVSTLKIQRTQQEDSAVYLCASSPSPSGSYEQYFGPGTRLTVT.

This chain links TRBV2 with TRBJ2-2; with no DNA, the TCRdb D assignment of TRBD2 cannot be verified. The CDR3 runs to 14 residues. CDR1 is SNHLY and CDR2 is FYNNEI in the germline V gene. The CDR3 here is CAGRGSENTGELFF.

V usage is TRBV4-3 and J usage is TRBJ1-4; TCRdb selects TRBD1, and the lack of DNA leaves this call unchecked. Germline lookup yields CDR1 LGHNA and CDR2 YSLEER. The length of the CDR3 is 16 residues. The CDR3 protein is CASSQDVGGGVEKLFF.

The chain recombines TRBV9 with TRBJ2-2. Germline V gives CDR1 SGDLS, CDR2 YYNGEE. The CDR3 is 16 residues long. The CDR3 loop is CASSVGEILHTGELFF.

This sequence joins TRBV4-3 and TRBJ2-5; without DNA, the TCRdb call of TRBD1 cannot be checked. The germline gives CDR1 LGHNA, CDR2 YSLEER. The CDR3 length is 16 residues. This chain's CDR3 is CASSQGRGELQETQYF.

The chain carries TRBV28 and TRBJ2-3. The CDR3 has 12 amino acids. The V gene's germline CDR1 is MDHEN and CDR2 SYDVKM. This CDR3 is CASNRDTDTQYF.

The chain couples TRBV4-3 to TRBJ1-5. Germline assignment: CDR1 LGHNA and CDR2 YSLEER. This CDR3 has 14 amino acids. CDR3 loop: CASSQGEGGQPQHF.

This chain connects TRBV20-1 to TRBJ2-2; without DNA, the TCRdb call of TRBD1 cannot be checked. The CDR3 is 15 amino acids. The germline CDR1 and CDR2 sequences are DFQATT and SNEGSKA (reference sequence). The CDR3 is CSARVQTGLPGELFF.

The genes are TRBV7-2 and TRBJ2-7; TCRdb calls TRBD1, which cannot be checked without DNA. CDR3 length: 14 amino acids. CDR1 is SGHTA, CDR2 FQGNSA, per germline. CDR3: CASSTRQDTYEQFF.

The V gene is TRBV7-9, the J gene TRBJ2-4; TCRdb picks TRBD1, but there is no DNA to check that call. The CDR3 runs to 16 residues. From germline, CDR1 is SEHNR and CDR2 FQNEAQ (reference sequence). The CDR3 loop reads CASSLPVRGDENIQYF.

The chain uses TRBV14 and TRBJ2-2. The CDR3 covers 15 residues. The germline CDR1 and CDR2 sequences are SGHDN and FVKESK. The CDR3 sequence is CASSQVPAVTGELFF. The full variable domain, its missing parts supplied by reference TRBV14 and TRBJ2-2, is EAGVTQFPSHSVIEKGQTVTLRCDPISGHDNLYWYRRVMGKEIKFLLHFVKESKQDESGMPNNRFLAERTGGTYSTLKVQPAELEDSGVYFCASSQVPAVTGELFFGEGSRLTVL.

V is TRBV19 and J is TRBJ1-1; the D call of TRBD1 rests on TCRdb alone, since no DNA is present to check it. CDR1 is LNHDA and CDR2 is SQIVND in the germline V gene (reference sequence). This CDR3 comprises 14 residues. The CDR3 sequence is CASSMGQGNTEAFF.

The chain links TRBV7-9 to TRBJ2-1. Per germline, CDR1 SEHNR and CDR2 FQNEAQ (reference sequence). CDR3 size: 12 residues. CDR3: CASSLGPAEQFF. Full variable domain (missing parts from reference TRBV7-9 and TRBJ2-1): DTGVSQNPRHKITKRGQNVTFRCDPISEHNRLYWYRQTLGQGPEFLTYFQNEAQLEKSRLLSDRFSAERPKGSFSTLEIQRTEQGDSAMYLCASSLGPAEQFFGPGTRLTVL.

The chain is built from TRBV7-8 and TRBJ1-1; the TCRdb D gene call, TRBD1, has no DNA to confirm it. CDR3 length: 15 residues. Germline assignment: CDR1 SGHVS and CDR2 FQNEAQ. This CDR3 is CASSSGQGGSTEAFF.